These 26 T cell receptor beta chains were all obtained from the same sample, sequenced in a study of cytomegalovirus exposure and HLA in healthy donors. Profiled with immunoSEQ multiplex PCR; TCRdb holds only in-frame clones, not every one. The sample yields about 240,000 clones, roughly 86% seen once. Sequencing used PBMCs. These receptors all come from a woman in her 30s in good health and CMV-seropositive.

As for this clone: The junction differs from germline at one of its ends, possibly a read error. The rearrangement joins TRBV7-7 to TRBJ2-1; possible D gene TRBD2, 5 bases. Germline V lookup: CDR1 SSHAT, CDR2 FNYEAQ (reference sequence). This CDR3 is 12 amino acids long. The CDR3 is CASSSIATEQFF. The CDR3 DNA follows: TGTGCTAGCAGCTCCATAGCGACTGAGCAGTTCTTC.

This chain connects TRBV27 to TRBJ2-1; the match to TRBD2 covers 15 bases. Germline loops: CDR1 MNHEY, CDR2 SMNVEV (reference sequence). With 6 bases clipped from V and 1 base from J, the junction kept 4 bases outside the gene matches. CDR3 length: 17 residues. In DNA form, the CDR3 reads TGTGCCAGCAGGGGACTAGCGGGAGGAAGGTCCTACAATGAGCAGTTCTTC. Translated: CASRGLAGGRSYNEQFF.

The J gene is TRBJ2-7, the V gene TRBV7-9, with D possibly being TRBD1 (6 bases). The V gene's germline CDR1 is SEHNR and CDR2 FQNEAQ (reference sequence). Trimming removed 2 bases at V and 1 base at J, with 9 bases between. This CDR3 is 14 amino acids long. For the CDR3, the DNA is TGTGCCAGCAGCTTAAGGACAGATTCCTACGAGCAGTACTTC. Protein sequence: CASSLRTDSYEQYF.

The J gene is TRBJ2-1, the V gene TRBV5-1; D not resolved. V lost 4 bases and J lost 7, with 6 bases in between. Germline V gene sequence: CDR1 SGHRS, CDR2 YFSETQ. This CDR3 is 11 amino acids long. The CDR3 DNA reads TGCGCCAGCAGCCTAACTAATGAGCAGTTCTTC. It translates to CASSLTNEQFF.

This chain joins TRBV6-5 and TRBJ1-1, with D possibly TRBD1 on 6 matching bases. The CDR3 extends over 14 amino acids. V gave up 6 bases and J gave up 3 bases, with 14 bases separating them. CDR1 and CDR2 from the germline V gene are MNHEY and SVGAGI. The CDR3 bases are TGTGCCAGCAGCCCTACCCAGGGGTACACTGAAGCTTTCTTT. It codes for CASSPTQGYTEAFF.

Here the CDR3 DNA reads TGCGCCAGCAGCCAAACAGGGGGCAGCAGAAGCACAGATACGCAGTATTTT. Translated: CASSQTGGSRSTDTQYF. The V gene is TRBV5-1, the J gene TRBJ2-3; 9 bases match TRBD1. Trimming took 4 bases from V and 0 from J; bases not matched to a gene: 9. Germline assignment: CDR1 SGHRS and CDR2 YFSETQ. This CDR3 region has 17 residues.

The chain carries TRBV6-1 and TRBJ2-3; possibly TRBD2 for D (6 bases). This CDR3 comprises 15 residues. Germline values: CDR1 MNHNS, CDR2 SASEGT. Between the trimmed V and J ends, which lost 3 bases and 2 bases, there was a span of 12 bases. The CDR3 bases are TGTGCCAGCAGTGATCTGGCGGGAAACACAGATACGCAGTATTTT. This encodes CASSDLAGNTDTQYF.

This chain connects TRBV6-6 to TRBJ2-1, with TRBD2 identical over 11 bases. Per the germline V gene, CDR1 is MNHNY and CDR2 is SVGAGI (reference sequence). V lost 5 bases and J lost 5; bases outside the gene matches: 8. The CDR3 is 16 residues long. CDR3 sequence reads: CASSTRLAGTDNEQFF. CDR3 nucleotide sequence: TGTGCCAGCAGTACTCGACTAGCGGGAACGGACAATGAGCAGTTCTTC.

The rearrangement uses TRBV5-1 and TRBJ2-5; D gene ambiguous. V lost 2 bases to trimming and J lost 4 bases, with 12 bases between them. There are 14 residues in the CDR3. Germline loops: CDR1 SGHRS, CDR2 YFSETQ. CDR3 in DNA: TGCGCCAGCAGCTTCGCGGCTAGTAGAGAGACCCAGTACTTC. Its translation: CASSFAASRETQYF.

The chain is built from TRBV27 and TRBJ2-7, with 13 bases identical to TRBD2. Germline CDR1 MNHEY, CDR2 SMNVEV (reference sequence). The CDR3 runs 16 residues. J was trimmed by 5 bases and V by 2 bases; bases with no gene match: 6. The CDR3 protein is CASSLVLAGGPDEQYF. The CDR3 DNA reads as TGTGCCAGCAGTTTAGTACTAGCGGGAGGGCCGGACGAGCAGTACTTC.

V usage is TRBV11-3 and J usage is TRBJ2-2; TRBD2 agrees at 10 bases. The CDR3 runs to 17 residues. The trim removed 4 bases at V and 7 bases at J, leaving 12 bases unmatched. Germline V lookup: CDR1 SGHNT, CDR2 YENEEA. The CDR3 DNA follows: TGTGCCAGCAGCTGGGGGCCTAGCGGGAGAGTCAGCGGGGAGCTGTTTTTT. Translated: CASSWGPSGRVSGELFF.

The chain has TRBV6-5 and TRBJ1-1, with a possible D match to TRBD1 (6 bases). The CDR3 has 13 residues. The V end was cut by 7 bases, the J end by 4 bases, with 13 bases between. Germline-derived CDR1 and CDR2 are MNHEY and SVGAGI. The CDR3, as DNA: TGTGCCAGCATTCCCCCGGACAGCACTGAAGCTTTCTTT. Translated, it gives CASIPPDSTEAFF.

The V call is TRBV25-1, the J call TRBJ2-5; 9 bases are a match to TRBD2. V was pared by 4 bases and J by 0 bases, with 3 bases of the junction left unmatched. The CDR3 has 15 residues. Germline assignment: CDR1 MGHDK and CDR2 SYGVNS. The CDR3 protein is CASSGLAENQETQYF. CDR3 in DNA: TGTGCCAGCAGTGGACTAGCGGAGAACCAAGAGACCCAGTACTTC.

The chain links TRBV10-3 to TRBJ1-2, with D perhaps TRBD1 (6 bases). CDR1 is ENHRY and CDR2 is SYGVKD in the germline V gene. The CDR3 is made up of 15 amino acids. The germline V and J ends were trimmed by 0 bases and 1 base, with 9 bases remaining between them. CDR3 nucleotides: TGTGCCATCAGTGAGTCGTTAGGGGGTAACTATGGCTACACCTTC. Translating it yields CAISESLGGNYGYTF.

The chain links TRBV7-9 to TRBJ2-7; 9 bases agree with TRBD1. J lost 2 bases, V lost 7 bases, and 9 bases had no gene match. The CDR3 spans 15 residues. Germline loops: CDR1 SEHNR, CDR2 FQNEAQ (reference sequence). The CDR3 region has the DNA TGTGCCAGCACCAGGGTGGGGGACAGGGCCTACGAGCAGTACTTC. Its protein product is CASTRVGDRAYEQYF.

A few counts support this clone. The chain recombines TRBV2 with TRBJ1-2; 9 bases align to TRBD1. The CDR3 is made up of 13 amino acids. Germline trimming cut 4 bases from V and 7 bases from J; bases unmatched to any gene: 4. Germline CDR1 reads SNHLY; CDR2 reads FYNNEI. The CDR3 nucleotides are TGTGCCAGCAGTGTGGGGACAGGGAGTGGCTACACCTTC. It encodes CASSVGTGSGYTF.

Here the CDR3 DNA reads TGTGCCAGCAGCTTAGTTGCGGACACTGAAGCTTTCTTT. Translation gives CASSLVADTEAFF. The chain couples TRBV7-9 to TRBJ1-1; no firm D call. The CDR3 extends over 13 amino acids. With 1 base removed from V and 3 bases from J, the gap between germline ends came to 6 bases. Germline V lookup: CDR1 SEHNR, CDR2 FQNEAQ (reference sequence).

V and J are TRBV6-1 and TRBJ1-5; D gene uncertain. V was clipped by 8 bases and J by 5 bases, with 4 bases between them. The CDR3 runs to 10 residues. Germline V lookup: CDR1 MNHNS, CDR2 SASEGT. CDR3: CASSDQPQHF. As DNA, the CDR3 is TGTGCCAGCTCAGATCAGCCCCAGCATTTT.

The rearrangement joins TRBV27 to TRBJ2-1, with 8 nucleotides matching TRBD2. This CDR3 comprises 13 residues. The germline V gene encodes CDR1 MNHEY and CDR2 SMNVEV (reference sequence). V shed 6 bases, J shed 3 bases, and the junction held 1 base outside the gene matches. Written as DNA, the CDR3 is TGTGCCAGCAGGACTAGCGACTACAATGAGCAGTTCTTC. Amino acids: CASRTSDYNEQFF.

This clone was found a few times. This chain joins TRBV7-9 and TRBJ2-7; a possible D gene is TRBD2 (6 bases). The V gene lost 1 base and the J gene lost 7 bases, with 17 bases spanning the gap. This CDR3 has 15 amino acids. The V gene's germline CDR1 is SEHNR and CDR2 FQNEAQ (reference sequence). The CDR3 DNA is TGTGCCAGCAGCTTAGTGTCTGGGACTCTGGAGGAGCAGTACTTC. Its protein product is CASSLVSGTLEEQYF.

This chain connects TRBV2 to TRBJ2-7, with TRBD1 identical over 10 bases. From germline, CDR1 is SNHLY and CDR2 FYNNEI. The CDR3 consists of 16 residues. V lost 4 bases, J lost 2 bases, and 8 bases stayed unmatched. The chain's CDR3 is CASSVSRDRGTYEQYF. The CDR3 nucleotides are TGTGCCAGCAGTGTTTCCCGGGACAGGGGAACCTACGAGCAGTACTTC.

This clone was observed once. This chain links TRBV9 with TRBJ2-1; 11 bases align to TRBD2. Germline CDR1 and CDR2: SGDLS and YYNGEE. After removal of 2 bases from V and 4 bases from J, the junction contained 5 bases not matched to a gene. The CDR3 extends over 16 amino acids. The CDR3 DNA reads TGTGCCAGCAGCGTCCCGGGACTAGCGGAATACAATGAGCAGTTCTTC. It encodes CASSVPGLAEYNEQFF.

The genes are TRBV27 and TRBJ2-1; TRBD1 matches at 8 bases. The germline CDR1 and CDR2 sequences are MNHEY and SMNVEV (reference sequence). Trimming cost V 0 bases and J 9 bases; bases outside gene matches: 10. The CDR3 spans 16 residues. CDR3 nucleotide sequence: TGTGCCAGCAGTTTATCGTCTGGACAGGGTTTCTTTGAGCAGTTCTTC. Protein product: CASSLSSGQGFFEQFF.

The genes are TRBV20-1 and TRBJ2-3; D gene uncertain. The germline V gene encodes CDR1 DFQATT and CDR2 SNEGSKA (reference sequence). There are 11 residues in the CDR3. V gave up 1 base and J gave up 5 bases, with 4 bases separating them. The CDR3 is CSARVLDTQYF. In DNA form, the CDR3 reads TGCAGTGCTAGAGTACTAGATACGCAGTATTTT.

This clone was observed a few times. The chain couples TRBV6-1 to TRBJ2-2; tentatively, D is TRBD2 (5 bases). This CDR3 has 17 residues. The germline CDR1 and CDR2 sequences are MNHNS and SASEGT. The germline V and J ends were trimmed by 2 bases and 1 base, with 14 bases remaining between them. Here the CDR3 DNA reads TGTGCCAGCAGTGAAAAGAGAAGCGGCTGGAACACCGGGGAGCTGTTTTTT. It yields the protein CASSEKRSGWNTGELFF.

The chain couples TRBV6-1 to TRBJ1-2, with 7 bases aligning to TRBD1. The CDR3 is 14 amino acids. The V gene end was trimmed by 4 bases and the J gene end by 0 bases; junction bases not matched to a gene: 2. CDR1 MNHNS and CDR2 SASEGT come from the germline V gene. The CDR3 DNA follows: TGTGCCAGCAGTGTGGGGACAGCTAACTATGGCTACACCTTC. Translation: CASSVGTANYGYTF.